A selection of T cell receptor beta chains follows, all from one sample in a study of blood T cell repertoires in COVID-19. Libraries were prepared by immunoSEQ multiplex PCR; TCRdb keeps only in-frame clonotypes and omits some of them. The sample records tens of thousands of clones, nearly 90% being singletons. The sequenced material came from peripheral blood. These receptors originate from a human donor in a cohort sampled during active COVID-19. CDR3s include the opening cysteine and the closing phenylalanine or tryptophan. D genes are given only for firm matches. A clone size is listed for some rows: how often the clone was seen (once, few, many), or a class if it is expanded.

d_gene	abundance	v_gene	j_gene	CDR3nt	CDR3aa
.	.	TRBV9	TRBJ2-6	TGTGCCAGCAGCGGCGGATTGGGTGCTGGGGCCAACGTCCTGACTTTC	CASSGGLGAGANVLTF
.	.	TRBV19	TRBJ2-7	TGTGCCAGTAAGGAGGACTTGAGCTCCTACGAGCAGTACTTC	CASKEDLSSYEQYF
.	.	TRBV29-1	TRBJ2-2	TGCAGCGTTGAGGGCCTGTGGGCCGGGGAGCTGTTTTTT	CSVEGLWAGELFF
.	.	TRBV11-1	TRBJ2-1	TGTGCCAGCAGCTTAAGAGGTTGGGGGGTTGAGCAGTTCTTC	CASSLRGWGVEQFF
.	once	TRBV5-1	TRBJ2-7	TGCGCCAGCAGCTTGGGACAGAGCACCTACGAGCAGTACTTC	CASSLGQSTYEQYF
TRBD1	.	TRBV6-5	TRBJ1-2	TGTGCCAGCAGTTACGTGCGGACAGGGGGGTCGTATGGCTACACCTTC	CASSYVRTGGSYGYTF
.	.	TRBV25-1	TRBJ1-6	TGTGCCAGCAGTGGAGGGCATGGAGAAAGCTCCTATAATTCACCCCTCCACTTT	CASSGGHGESSYNSPLHF
.	.	TRBV6-5	TRBJ1-1	TGTGCCAGCAGATCGGGTATGCGAGGGAACACTGAAGCTTTCTTT	CASRSGMRGNTEAFF
.	.	TRBV18	TRBJ1-1	TGTGCCAGCTCACCACAGGGGCGTGGAGTAGACGCTGAAGCTTTCTTT	CASSPQGRGVDAEAFF
TRBD2	.	TRBV6-6	TRBJ2-2	TGTGCCAGCAGACCCACAAGCGGGAAGACCACCGGGGAGCTGTTTTTT	CASRPTSGKTTGELFF
TRBD1	.	TRBV7-2	TRBJ2-6	TGTGCCAGCAGCTTAGGGGGACAGCCCGGGGCCAACGTCCTGACTTTC	CASSLGGQPGANVLTF
TRBD1	.	TRBV6-5	TRBJ1-6	TGTGCCAGCAGTTACTCGCCCGGGACAGCTAATTCACCCCTCCACTTT	CASSYSPGTANSPLHF
TRBD2	.	TRBV3-1/TRBV3-2	TRBJ2-1	TGTGCCAGCAGCCAAGGTCCGGGACTAGCGGGAGCCGAGCAGTTCTTC	CASSQGPGLAGAEQFF
TRBD1	.	TRBV7-3	TRBJ1-1	TGTGCCAGCAGCCGACAGGGGGCTGACACTGAAGCTTTCTTT	CASSRQGADTEAFF
TRBD2	once	TRBV7-2	TRBJ2-3	TGTGCCAGCAGCTCGGGACTAGCGGGGGTCACAGATACGCAGTATTTT	CASSSGLAGVTDTQYF
TRBD1	.	TRBV18	TRBJ2-3	TGTGCCAGCTCGTTCGACAGGGCAGATACGCAGTATTTT	CASSFDRADTQYF
.	.	TRBV5-8	TRBJ1-5	TGTGCCAGCAGCCTGCAGATTTTAAACCAGCCCCAGCATTTT	CASSLQILNQPQHF
TRBD1	.	TRBV7-9	TRBJ2-7	TGTGCCAGCAGCTTAGGGACAGGGACCCACGAGCAGTACTTC	CASSLGTGTHEQYF
TRBD2	.	TRBV19	TRBJ2-1	TGTGCCAGTACAGTCGGCGGGAGGGGGAATGAGCAGTTCTTC	CASTVGGRGNEQFF
TRBD2	.	TRBV11-2	TRBJ2-1	TGTGCCAGCAGCTTCGACGGGGGGGCATCGTTCTTC	CASSFDGGASFF
TRBD2	.	TRBV6-5	TRBJ2-1	TGTGCCAGCAGTACGGGGGGGCTCTACAATGAGCAGTTCTTC	CASSTGGLYNEQFF
TRBD1	.	TRBV18	TRBJ1-3	TGTGCCAGCTCGTCCGGGACAGGGTCCTCTGGAAACACCATATATTTT	CASSSGTGSSGNTIYF
TRBD2	.	TRBV30	TRBJ2-3	TGTGCCTGGAGTGTACGGCTAGCGGGAGGTCGCGTCGCGGATACGCAGTATTTT	CAWSVRLAGGRVADTQYF
.	.	TRBV6-4	TRBJ1-1	TGTGCCAGCAGCCTCCGGGACAATACTGAAGCTTTCTTT	CASSLRDNTEAFF
.	.	TRBV7-8	TRBJ1-1	TGTGCCAGCAGCTTACAGGGGAGCCCTGAAGCTTTCTTT	CASSLQGSPEAFF
.	.	TRBV5-8	TRBJ2-1	TGTGCCAGCAGCTTGACGGGGAGCTCCTACAATGAGCAGTTCTTC	CASSLTGSSYNEQFF
.	few	TRBV2	TRBJ1-5	TGTGCCAGCAGTGACGCCAGTAGCAATCAGCCCCAGCATTTT	CASSDASSNQPQHF
.	once	TRBV6-6	TRBJ2-3	TGTGCCAGCAGCCTAACCCACACAGATACGCAGTATTTT	CASSLTHTDTQYF
TRBD2	.	TRBV5-5	TRBJ2-5	TGTGCCAGCAAAATAGCGGGAGGGGTAAATCCGGAGACCCAGTACTTC	CASKIAGGVNPETQYF
.	.	TRBV11-2	TRBJ1-5	TGTGCCAGCAGCTTCTCAGGCGACGGAAATCAGCCCCAGCATTTT	CASSFSGDGNQPQHF
TRBD1	.	TRBV4-1	TRBJ1-1	TGCGCCAGCAGCCAGGGACAGGGGATAACTGAAGCTTTCTTT	CASSQGQGITEAFF
TRBD1	.	TRBV5-5	TRBJ2-7	TGTGCCAGCAGCTTGAGGGCGGCAGGGGGCTCTGACGAGCAGTACTTC	CASSLRAAGGSDEQYF
.	.	TRBV7-9	TRBJ1-6	TGTGCCAGCAGCCTGGTAGGGGCCAATTCACCCCTCCACTTT	CASSLVGANSPLHF
.	few	TRBV6-6	TRBJ1-5	TGTGCCAGCAGTTACACATTTAATCAGCCCCAGCATTTT	CASSYTFNQPQHF
TRBD2	few	TRBV10-1	TRBJ2-7	TGCGCCAGCAGCGCCGGGACTAGCGGGAGTGGCAACTACGAGCAGTACTTC	CASSAGTSGSGNYEQYF
TRBD1	.	TRBV6-2/TRBV6-3	TRBJ1-5	TGTGCCAGCAGCGGGACAGGGCATCAACAGCCCCAGCATTTT	CASSGTGHQQPQHF
.	.	TRBV10-3	TRBJ1-2	TGTGCCATCAGTGGGGCAGGGGCACGCTATGGCTACACCTTC	CAISGAGARYGYTF
TRBD2	.	TRBV5-6	TRBJ2-5	TGTGCCAGCAGCCCTCGTCGGACTAGCAGGGAGACCCAGTACTTC	CASSPRRTSRETQYF
TRBD1	.	TRBV18	TRBJ1-1	TGTGCCAGCTCACCACCATTACAGGGGGGGATGAACACTGAAGCTTTCTTT	CASSPPLQGGMNTEAFF
TRBD2	.	TRBV5-1	TRBJ2-5	TGCGCCAGCAGCTCCCGACTAGCGGGGGGAGAGACCCAGTACTTC	CASSSRLAGGETQYF
TRBD2	.	TRBV2	TRBJ2-7	TGTGCCAGCATGAGCGGGGGGAACCACGAGCAGTACTTC	CASMSGGNHEQYF
.	.	TRBV6-6	TRBJ2-7	TGTGCCACCGGACAGAGCTCCTACGAGCAGTACTTC	CATGQSSYEQYF
.	.	TRBV7-9	TRBJ1-2	TGTGCCAGCAGCTCGAGAGTTAGCTATGGCTACACCTTC	CASSSRVSYGYTF
.	.	TRBV6-5	TRBJ1-1	TGTGCCAGCAGAGAGAATGAAGCTTTCTTT	CASRENEAFF
TRBD1	.	TRBV18	TRBJ1-3	TGTGCCAGCTCACCACCCAACAGGGGGTCAAGAAACACCATATATTTT	CASSPPNRGSRNTIYF
TRBD1	few	TRBV7-9	TRBJ2-5	TGTGCCAGCAGCTCCTGGACAGGGTCATTTGTCGAGACCCAGTACTTC	CASSSWTGSFVETQYF
TRBD2	.	TRBV3-1/TRBV3-2	TRBJ2-1	TGTGCCAGCAGCCAAGCGCTAGCGGGGGCGTCCGATGAGCAGTTCTTC	CASSQALAGASDEQFF
.	.	TRBV19	TRBJ2-3	TGTGCCAGTAGTAACACACGAGGAAAAACGCAGTATTTT	CASSNTRGKTQYF
.	.	TRBV6-1	TRBJ1-1	TGTGCCAGCAGCGAAGGCAGGCGGGTCACTGAAGCTTTCTTT	CASSEGRRVTEAFF
TRBD1	.	TRBV18	TRBJ1-5	TGTGCCAGCTCACCAGCCGGACAGGAACTAAATCAGCCCCAGCATTTT	CASSPAGQELNQPQHF
.	.	TRBV6-6	TRBJ2-7	TGTGCCAGCAGTTACTCGGCTAGCAGCTACGAGCAGTACTTC	CASSYSASSYEQYF
TRBD1	.	TRBV4-1	TRBJ1-1	TGCGCCAGCAGCCAAGGGGACAGGGGGCGTAACACTGAAGCTTTCTTT	CASSQGDRGRNTEAFF
.	once	TRBV7-9	TRBJ1-6	TGTGCCAGCAGCTCTGTCGGGGATAATTCACCCCTCCACTTT	CASSSVGDNSPLHF
TRBD1	.	TRBV7-2	TRBJ1-1	TGTGCCAGCAGCCTAAGACAGGGGGAGAACACTGAAGCTTTCTTT	CASSLRQGENTEAFF
.	.	TRBV30	TRBJ1-2	TGTGCCTGGACCCAGCAGGCCTATGGCTACACCTTC	CAWTQQAYGYTF
.	.	TRBV18	TRBJ2-1	TGTGCCAGCTCACCACGGGACTCCAGCCTACAGAATGAGCAGTTCTTC	CASSPRDSSLQNEQFF
.	.	TRBV5-1	TRBJ2-1	TGCGCCAGCAGCCCGGGGGTGGGGTACAATGAGCAGTTCTTC	CASSPGVGYNEQFF
.	.	TRBV29-1	TRBJ1-1	TGCAGCGTTGGATCCTCGGCAGGCCACACTGAAGCTTTCTTT	CSVGSSAGHTEAFF
.	.	TRBV19	TRBJ1-5	TGTGCCAGTAGCAAACAGGCGTCCCAGCCCCAGCATTTT	CASSKQASQPQHF
TRBD1	.	TRBV6-5	TRBJ1-2	TGTGCCAGCAGTTTGGACAGGTCCTATGGCTACACCTTC	CASSLDRSYGYTF